The present entry profiles one T cell receptor beta chain with its context. Its target is unknown. The data were taken from a study of post-analysis software for immune sequencing data. Notes on the study in general: Pronounced co-clustering by F measure was evident among identically batched samples. About 5 TRBV segments (TRBV5-6, TRBV5-1 and TRBV20-1 among them) occurred more frequently in patients than in controls. There was significantly lower normalized Chao1 diversity in multiple sclerosis patients than in controls.

Germline CDR1 SEHNR, CDR2 FQNEAQ (reference sequence). The CDR3 consists of 16 residues. Trimming removed 1 base at V and 4 bases at J, with 16 bases between. cDNA libraries of TCR beta carried unique molecular identifiers. TCRdb independently ran MiXCR on the PCR reads; one entry per CDR3 protein. This sample has hundreds of thousands of distinct CDR3 sequences, with about 57% found just once. The sequence derives from a girl aged 10-17 years with multiple sclerosis. The specimen was blood. The gene calls are TRBV7-9 and TRBJ1-2, with TRBD1 as a possible D gene (5 bases). For the CDR3, the DNA is TGTGCCAGCAGCTTAGGTTCTTCCCAGGGCCCCTATGGCTACACCTTC. Translated: CASSLGSSQGPYGYTF.